Listed below are T cell receptor beta chains from one sample, sequenced in a study of PD-1 blockade in classical Hodgkin lymphoma. The protocol was immunoSEQ multiplex PCR, while the TCRdb copy is restricted to in-frame clones and leaves out a portion. The sample includes 40,000 to 65,000 clones, about 89% of them seen just once. The specimen was peripheral blood mononuclear cells (PBMCs), collected before the fourth cycle of nivolumab. The receptors stem from a human donor with classical Hodgkin lymphoma. CDR3s include the opening cysteine and the closing phenylalanine or tryptophan. D genes are given only for firm matches. Size is stated for part of the rows, as once, few or many counts, or as a class when the clone is expanded.

TRBD1,TRBV6-6,-,TRBJ1-3,TGTGCCAGCAGAGAGGACAGGGGTGGGGGAAACACCATATATTTT,CASREDRGGGNTIYF
TRBD2,TRBV27,-,TRBJ2-7,TGTGCCAGCAGTTTTGGCCTAGCGGGAGTTAGCGGGCAGTACTTC,CASSFGLAGVSGQYF
-,TRBV5-1,-,TRBJ1-2,TGCGCCAGCAGCCCCGAGCTCTCGGAAGGGTACTATGGCTACACCTTC,CASSPELSEGYYGYTF
-,TRBV4-3,-,TRBJ2-1,TGCGCCAACAGCCAACCCCCCGAAGGGGGGGGAAACAATGAGCAGTTCTTC,CANSQPPEGGGNNEQFF
TRBD1,TRBV7-9,-,TRBJ2-7,TGTGCCAGCAGCTTCGTGGACAGGGTAGCCAACGAGCAGTACTTC,CASSFVDRVANEQYF
-,TRBV9,-,TRBJ2-1,TGTGCCAGCAGCGCGGGACTTCGGGACAATGAGCAGTTCTTC,CASSAGLRDNEQFF
-,TRBV7-6,once,TRBJ1-3,TGTGCCAGCAGCCTATACGGGACCGCCTCTGGAAACACCATATATTTT,CASSLYGTASGNTIYF
TRBD2,TRBV18,-,TRBJ2-2,TGTGCCAGCTCCCTAGCGGCCACCGGGGAGCTGTTTTTT,CASSLAATGELFF
-,TRBV7-2,-,TRBJ2-7,TGTGCCAGCAGCACGAGCGGGTACGAGCAGTACTTC,CASSTSGYEQYF
-,TRBV9,-,TRBJ2-7,TGTGCCAGCAGCCCCCACCCTGAGAGCTCCTACGAGCAGTACTTC,CASSPHPESSYEQYF
-,TRBV19,-,TRBJ2-7,TGTGCCAGTAGTTCTATCTACGAGCAGTACTTC,CASSSIYEQYF
-,TRBV28,-,TRBJ1-5,TGTGCCAGCTCAGCAGGGAGTCAGCCCCAGCATTTT,CASSAGSQPQHF
-,TRBV28,-,TRBJ2-2,TGTGCCAGCAGTTCCCCCCTCCAGGTCGCGCTGTTTTTT,CASSSPLQVALFF
-,TRBV19,few,TRBJ2-2,TGTGCCAGTAGTATTGCCCAAGGCAGATACACCGGGGAGCTGTTTTTT,CASSIAQGRYTGELFF
-,TRBV6-6,-,TRBJ1-6,TGTGCCAGCAGTTACCTGGCAGGGAATAATTCACCCCTCCACTTT,CASSYLAGNNSPLHF